The T cell receptor (beta chain) under discussion was sequenced for a study of cytomegalovirus exposure and HLA in healthy donors. PCR employed 60 Vbeta and 13 Jbeta primers. Sequencing used immunoSEQ multiplex PCR; TCRdb keeps in-frame clones, though not all of them. The sample lists about 130,000 clones; around 74% were seen once. This CDR3 has 14 residues. V lost 6 bases and J lost 6; bases outside the gene matches: 6. Germline V lookup: CDR1 MNHEY, CDR2 SVGAGI. This clonotype originated in a man in his forties or fifties in good health and CMV-seropositive. The chain recombines TRBV6-5 with TRBJ2-7; 12 bases line up with TRBD1. Sequenced input: PBMCs. In nucleotides, the CDR3 is TGTGCCAGCAGCCCCGGGACAGGGGGCGGCGAGCAGTACTTC. This gives the protein CASSPGTGGGEQYF.